This T cell receptor (beta chain) was recovered during a study of beta chain features in type 1 diabetes. The study's findings and limits: The study found moderately but significantly shorter TCRB CDR3s in all four CD4+ subsets of Type 1 diabetes patients.

Comments on this clone: Its antigen is unknown.

Every bit of the isolated RNA underwent reverse transcription, so sequencing read expressed TCRB transcripts. Assay: immunoSEQ multiplex PCR; the TCRdb copy retains only in-frame clones and omits some. The sample records hundreds of thousands of clones, 9.5% to 13% being singletons. V gave up 3 bases and J gave up 0 bases, with 11 bases separating them. The CDR3 has 16 amino acids. Looked up from germline, CDR1 is MNHEY and CDR2 is SVGAGI. The TCR originated in a man aged 25 to 40 with type 1 diabetes. Specimen: naive CD4+ T cells from blood. The chain combines TRBV6-5 with TRBJ2-2, with D unresolved. CDR3 amino acids: CASSYVVSPNTGELFF. In DNA, the CDR3 is TGTGCCAGCAGTTATGTAGTGAGTCCGAACACCGGGGAGCTGTTTTTT.